Listed below are T cell receptor beta chains from one sample, sequenced in a study of blood T cell repertoires in COVID-19. TCRdb's table, derived via immunoSEQ multiplex PCR, lists solely in-frame clones and lacks some. Of some 300,000 clones listed, 88% are singletons. Sequencing was performed on PBMCs or T cells enriched from blood (not recorded which). Receptor source: a woman aged 25 to 39 who had recovered from COVID-19. Each CDR3 is given with its conserved first and last residue. The D gene is left open where the match is weak. Expanded clones are given a class, and other clones once, few, many or no size at all.

CDR3nt: TGCGCCAGCAGCCCCGACAGGGGGCGCCTCAACGAGCAGTACTTC
CDR3aa: CASSPDRGRLNEQYF
v_gene: TRBV4-1
d_gene: TRBD1
abundance: -
j_gene: TRBJ2-7

CDR3nt: TGTGCTGCAGGTCCCACCCTACCGCGACAGGGGAACTATGGCTACACCTTC
CDR3aa: CAAGPTLPRQGNYGYTF
v_gene: TRBV30
d_gene: TRBD1
abundance: -
j_gene: TRBJ1-2

CDR3nt: TGTGCCAGCAGCTTGAGGGGGCTAGACCTCACAGATACGCAGTATTTT
CDR3aa: CASSLRGLDLTDTQYF
v_gene: TRBV5-5
d_gene: TRBD1
abundance: once
j_gene: TRBJ2-3

CDR3nt: TGTGCCAGCAGTTCGACAGGGTCGGGTTCACCCCTCCACTTT
CDR3aa: CASSSTGSGSPLHF
v_gene: TRBV28
d_gene: TRBD1
abundance: -
j_gene: TRBJ1-6

CDR3nt: TGTGCCAGCAGCTTTGGACAGGGAGCCAACTATGGCTACACCTTC
CDR3aa: CASSFGQGANYGYTF
v_gene: TRBV7-9
d_gene: TRBD1
abundance: -
j_gene: TRBJ1-2

CDR3nt: TGCGCCAGCAGCTCGCAGGCAGGGAACACCGGGGAGCTGTTTTTT
CDR3aa: CASSSQAGNTGELFF
v_gene: TRBV4-3
d_gene: -
abundance: -
j_gene: TRBJ2-2

CDR3nt: TGTGCCAGCAGGGGGGGACTATCGGGCGATCAGCCCCAGCATTTT
CDR3aa: CASRGGLSGDQPQHF
v_gene: TRBV6-6
d_gene: -
abundance: -
j_gene: TRBJ1-5

CDR3nt: TGCGCCAGCAGCGCGGGACTAGCGGGAGTAAATGAGCAGTTCTTC
CDR3aa: CASSAGLAGVNEQFF
v_gene: TRBV5-1
d_gene: TRBD2
abundance: -
j_gene: TRBJ2-1

CDR3nt: TGTGCCAGCAGTTTCGCAGGGACTAATGAAAAACTGTTTTTT
CDR3aa: CASSFAGTNEKLFF
v_gene: TRBV27
d_gene: -
abundance: -
j_gene: TRBJ1-4

CDR3nt: TGCGCCAGCAGCTTGGTATACAAACTTGACGGGAGTAACTATGGCTACACCTTC
CDR3aa: CASSLVYKLDGSNYGYTF
v_gene: TRBV5-1
d_gene: -
abundance: -
j_gene: TRBJ1-2

CDR3nt: TGTGCCAGCAGCTTAGATGGCGGGGTTTACACTGAAGCTTTCTTT
CDR3aa: CASSLDGGVYTEAFF
v_gene: TRBV7-8
d_gene: -
abundance: -
j_gene: TRBJ1-1

CDR3nt: TGTGCCAGTAGTATAACTAGCGGGAGGACCGGGGAGCTGTTTTTT
CDR3aa: CASSITSGRTGELFF
v_gene: TRBV19
d_gene: TRBD2
abundance: -
j_gene: TRBJ2-2

CDR3nt: TGTGCCAGCAGTGACCCAGCGGGGGTCCTCTACGAGCAGTACTTC
CDR3aa: CASSDPAGVLYEQYF
v_gene: TRBV2
d_gene: TRBD2
abundance: -
j_gene: TRBJ2-7

CDR3nt: TGTGCCAGCAGCCAGGGGGTGGTCGGTCAGCCCCAGCATTTT
CDR3aa: CASSQGVVGQPQHF
v_gene: TRBV6-5
d_gene: TRBD1
abundance: -
j_gene: TRBJ1-5

CDR3nt: TGCGCCAGCAGCCAAAAGGGGCTTAACACTGAAGCTTTCTTT
CDR3aa: CASSQKGLNTEAFF
v_gene: TRBV4-3
d_gene: -
abundance: -
j_gene: TRBJ1-1

CDR3nt: TGTGCCTGGACCCCAACCGTCAGGGAACAGCCCCAGCATTTT
CDR3aa: CAWTPTVREQPQHF
v_gene: TRBV30
d_gene: -
abundance: -
j_gene: TRBJ1-5

CDR3nt: TGTGCCAGCAGCCAAGATGGAGGTTCGCAAGAGACCCAGTACTTC
CDR3aa: CASSQDGGSQETQYF
v_gene: TRBV3-1/TRBV3-2
d_gene: -
abundance: -
j_gene: TRBJ2-5

CDR3nt: TGTGCCAGCAGCCCCGGGGGGGGAGCTTTCTTT
CDR3aa: CASSPGGGAFF
v_gene: TRBV3-1/TRBV3-2
d_gene: -
abundance: -
j_gene: TRBJ1-1

CDR3nt: TGTGCCAGCAGCCTCAGGGGTGGTCCGAACACCGGGGAGCTGTTTTTT
CDR3aa: CASSLRGGPNTGELFF
v_gene: TRBV7-3
d_gene: -
abundance: -
j_gene: TRBJ2-2

CDR3nt: TGTGCCAGCAGGTTGGAAACAGGGATGAATCAGCCCCAGCATTTT
CDR3aa: CASRLETGMNQPQHF
v_gene: TRBV28
d_gene: -
abundance: -
j_gene: TRBJ1-5

CDR3nt: TGTGCCAGCAGTTTGCGGACAGGGGGTTACAATGAGCAGTTCTTC
CDR3aa: CASSLRTGGYNEQFF
v_gene: TRBV27
d_gene: TRBD1
abundance: -
j_gene: TRBJ2-1

CDR3nt: TGTGCCAGCAGCCGATACGGACTAGCGGGGGACAATGAGCAGTTCTTC
CDR3aa: CASSRYGLAGDNEQFF
v_gene: TRBV3-1/TRBV3-2
d_gene: TRBD2
abundance: -
j_gene: TRBJ2-1

CDR3nt: TGCGCCAGCAGCTTGAGGTCCGGGACTAGCGTCCCTCATTCCTACGAGCAGTACTTC
CDR3aa: CASSLRSGTSVPHSYEQYF
v_gene: TRBV5-1
d_gene: TRBD2
abundance: few
j_gene: TRBJ2-7

CDR3nt: TGTGCCACCAGTGAGGGGACAGGCCCCATGAACACTGAAGCTTTCTTT
CDR3aa: CATSEGTGPMNTEAFF
v_gene: TRBV24-1
d_gene: TRBD1
abundance: few
j_gene: TRBJ1-1

CDR3nt: TGTGCCAGCAGCAACGCAAGCGGGCACGAGCAGTACTTC
CDR3aa: CASSNASGHEQYF
v_gene: TRBV21-1
d_gene: -
abundance: few
j_gene: TRBJ2-7

CDR3nt: TGTGCCAGCAGCTTATTCAAATTGAACACTGAAGCTTTCTTT
CDR3aa: CASSLFKLNTEAFF
v_gene: TRBV7-3
d_gene: -
abundance: -
j_gene: TRBJ1-1

CDR3nt: TGCGCCAGCAGCCCGACCGGGACTAGCGGCAATGAGCAGTTCTTC
CDR3aa: CASSPTGTSGNEQFF
v_gene: TRBV5-1
d_gene: TRBD2
abundance: -
j_gene: TRBJ2-1

CDR3nt: TGTGCCAGCAGTTTAGGTACTGGGCAGTACTTC
CDR3aa: CASSLGTGQYF
v_gene: TRBV12-3/TRBV12-4
d_gene: -
abundance: -
j_gene: TRBJ2-7

CDR3nt: TGCGCCAGCAGCTTTACAACAGGGGACTATGGCTACACCTTC
CDR3aa: CASSFTTGDYGYTF
v_gene: TRBV5-1
d_gene: TRBD1
abundance: -
j_gene: TRBJ1-2

CDR3nt: TGTGCCAGTACGTCCGGGACAGGGGTATTTCAGCCCCAGCATTTT
CDR3aa: CASTSGTGVFQPQHF
v_gene: TRBV2
d_gene: TRBD1
abundance: -
j_gene: TRBJ1-5

CDR3nt: TGCGCCAGTTCCAGGGGGTTCCAAGAGACCCAGTACTTC
CDR3aa: CASSRGFQETQYF
v_gene: TRBV4-3
d_gene: TRBD1
abundance: -
j_gene: TRBJ2-5

CDR3nt: TGTGCCAGCAGTTTCGGGAGACGGGAAGCTTTCTTT
CDR3aa: CASSFGRREAFF
v_gene: TRBV28
d_gene: -
abundance: -
j_gene: TRBJ1-1

CDR3nt: TGCGCCAGCAGCGGACAGGGAGCCAAAAACATTCAGTACTTC
CDR3aa: CASSGQGAKNIQYF
v_gene: TRBV5-1
d_gene: TRBD1
abundance: -
j_gene: TRBJ2-4